This T cell receptor (beta chain) is from a study of T cell repertoires in cytomegalovirus infection. CDR1 LGHNT and CDR2 FRNRAP come from the germline V gene. The ends were cut back, 3 bases at V and 0 bases at J, with 6 bases in the middle. The CDR3 totals 14 residues. TCRdb re-derived calls from the reads in MiXCR, one entry per CDR3 protein. The sample carries around 140,000 distinct CDR3 sequences, about 6% recorded once. This clonotype came up many times. The TCR comes from a human donor in good health (CMV status not recorded). Some clones in this sample may be carry-over from other donors' samples. The rearrangement uses TRBV12-5 and TRBJ2-1; D unclear. The sequencing input was PBMCs. This CDR3 is CASGLQSSYNEQFF. In DNA, the CDR3 is TGTGCTAGTGGTTTACAGAGCTCCTACAATGAGCAGTTCTTC.